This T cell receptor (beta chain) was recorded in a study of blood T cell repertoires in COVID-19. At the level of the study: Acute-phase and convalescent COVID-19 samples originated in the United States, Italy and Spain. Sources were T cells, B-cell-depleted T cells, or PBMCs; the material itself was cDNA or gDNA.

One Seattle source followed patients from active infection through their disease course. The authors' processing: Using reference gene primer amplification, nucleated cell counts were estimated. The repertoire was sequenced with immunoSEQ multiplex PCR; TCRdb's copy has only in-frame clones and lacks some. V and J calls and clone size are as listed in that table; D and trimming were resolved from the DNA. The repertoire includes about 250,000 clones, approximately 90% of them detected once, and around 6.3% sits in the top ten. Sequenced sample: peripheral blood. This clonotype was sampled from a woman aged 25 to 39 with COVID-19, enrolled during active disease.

CDR3 nucleotide sequence: TGTGCCAGCAGCTCGGGGACAGGGGATTATAGTGAAAAACTGTTTTTT. It is translated as CASSSGTGDYSEKLFF. This rearrangement joins TRBV11-2 to TRBJ1-4, with TRBD1 matching 10 bases. The CDR3 length is 16 residues. The ends lost 4 bases at V and 7 bases at J; junction bases unmatched: 9. CDR1 SGHAT and CDR2 FQNNGV come from the germline V gene. Filled out from reference TRBV11-2 and TRBJ1-4, the complete variable domain reads EAGVAQSPRYKIIEKRQSVAFWCNPISGHATLYWYQQILGQGPKLLIQFQNNGVVDDSQLPKDRFSAERLKGVDSTLKIQPAKLEDSAVYLCASSSGTGDYSEKLFFGSGTQLSVL.